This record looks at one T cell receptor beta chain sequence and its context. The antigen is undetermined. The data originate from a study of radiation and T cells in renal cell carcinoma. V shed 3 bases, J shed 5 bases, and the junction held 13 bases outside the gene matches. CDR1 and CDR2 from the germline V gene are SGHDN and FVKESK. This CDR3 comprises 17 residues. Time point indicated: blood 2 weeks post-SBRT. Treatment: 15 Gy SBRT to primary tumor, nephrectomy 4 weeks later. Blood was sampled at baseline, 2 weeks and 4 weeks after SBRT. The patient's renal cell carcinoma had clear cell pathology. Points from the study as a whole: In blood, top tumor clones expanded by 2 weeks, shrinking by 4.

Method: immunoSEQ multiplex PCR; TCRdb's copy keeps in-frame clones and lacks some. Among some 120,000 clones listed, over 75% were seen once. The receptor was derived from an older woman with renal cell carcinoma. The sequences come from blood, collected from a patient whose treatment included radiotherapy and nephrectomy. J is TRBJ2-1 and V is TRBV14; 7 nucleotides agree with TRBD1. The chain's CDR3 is CASSHFPLGQVDNEQFF. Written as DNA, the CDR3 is TGTGCCAGCAGCCACTTCCCCCTCGGACAGGTAGACAATGAGCAGTTCTTC.